Listed here are 32 T cell receptor beta chains from one sample, sequenced in a study of T cell changes during pregnancy in multiple sclerosis. Only in-frame clones appear in the TCRdb table, and some are missing; sequencing was by immunoSEQ multiplex PCR. This sample yields tens of thousands of clones, of which around 92% are seen a single time; 0.5% belongs to the top ten. The sequencing here drew on CD4+ T cells from peripheral blood mononuclear cells, taken in the second trimester of pregnancy. Source of these receptors: a female donor in good health, enrolled as a control in a pregnancy study.

J is TRBJ2-3 and V is TRBV7-2; tentatively, D is TRBD2 (6 bases). Deletions cut 8 bases from V and 2 bases from J, with 11 bases between. The CDR3 length is 13 residues. From germline, CDR1 is SGHTA and CDR2 FQGNSA. CDR3 sequence reads: CASRGRPTDTQYF. As DNA, the CDR3 is TGTGCCAGCCGGGGGAGGCCCACAGATACGCAGTATTTT.

The chain joins TRBV1 to TRBJ2-7; the table's D call, TRBD2, was not checked against the DNA. TRBV1 is designated a pseudogene. The CDR3 extends over 15 amino acids. The CDR3 protein is CTSSLPAVQTYEQYF. The CDR3 DNA sequence: TGCACCAGCAGCCTCCCAGCGGTCCAGACCTACGAGCAGTACTTC.

V and J are TRBV30 and TRBJ2-5, with TRBD1 identical over 7 bases. This CDR3 contains 13 residues. Germline values: CDR1 GTSNPN, CDR2 SVGIG (reference sequence). CDR3 amino acids: CAGETGQRETQYF. CDR3 in DNA: TGTGCGGGGGAGACAGGGCAAAGGGAGACCCAGTACTTC.

CDR3 DNA sequence: TGCGCCAGCAGCCAAGACGGCGAGCAGTACTTC. Its translation is CASSQDGEQYF. This chain links TRBV4-1 with TRBJ2-7; no clear D gene. The germline V gene has CDR1 MGHRA and CDR2 YSYEKL. V lost 0 bases and J 6 bases, leaving 3 bases between the germline ends. CDR3 length equals 11 residues.

This chain links TRBV27 with TRBJ2-7; D gene uncertain. The CDR3 has 15 amino acids. Germline-derived CDR1 and CDR2 are MNHEY and SMNVEV (reference sequence). Trimming pared 0 bases from V and 2 bases from J, leaving 11 bases between. The CDR3 DNA follows: TGTGCCAGCAGTTTATCCCCCTCTAGAACCTACGAGCAGTACTTC. It is translated as CASSLSPSRTYEQYF.

V and J are TRBV2 and TRBJ2-5; 7 bases match TRBD1. The J call may not be correct, given that the DNA end is closer to TRBJ2-7. CDR3 length: 14 amino acids. CDR1 SNHLY and CDR2 FYNNEI come from the germline V gene. The CDR3 is CASSTRQGAYEQYF. CDR3 nucleotide sequence: TGTGCCAGCAGTACCCGGCAGGGGGCCTACGAGCAGTACTTC.

This chain links TRBV4-1 with TRBJ1-1, with 7 bases fitting TRBD1. V shed 3 bases and J 5 bases; nucleotides not matched to a gene: 9. This CDR3 contains 15 residues. Germline lookup yields CDR1 MGHRA and CDR2 YSYEKL. CDR3 protein: CASSHLPGQRTEAFF. The CDR3 DNA reads as TGCGCCAGCAGCCACTTACCGGGACAGAGGACTGAAGCTTTCTTT.

The chain employs TRBV6-5 and TRBJ2-3; D gene uncertain. The CDR3 contains 14 residues. Between the trimmed V and J ends, which lost 6 bases and 0 bases, there was a span of 10 bases. Germline CDR1 is MNHEY and CDR2 is SVGAGI. The DNA for the CDR3 is TGTGCCAGCAGCCCTACAGCTAGCACAGATACGCAGTATTTT. Translating it yields CASSPTASTDTQYF.

The chain has TRBV6-1 and TRBJ1-2, with 7 nucleotides matching TRBD1. The CDR3 is made up of 14 amino acids. Germline CDR1 and CDR2: MNHNS and SASEGT. The junction had 6 bases not matched to a gene; V was cut back by 7 bases and J by 1 base. The CDR3 coding sequence is TGTGCCAGCATTCGACAGGGATTTAACTATGGCTACACCTTC. Its protein product is CASIRQGFNYGYTF.

The V gene is TRBV19, the J gene TRBJ2-3, with TRBD2 matching over 7 bases. Germline values: CDR1 LNHDA, CDR2 SQIVND (reference sequence). V shed 6 bases, J shed 3 bases, and the junction held 6 bases outside the gene matches. The CDR3 is 14 amino acids. The CDR3, as DNA: TGTGCCAGTAGCCTCCCCGGGGGGACAGATACGCAGTATTTT. This gives the protein CASSLPGGTDTQYF.

The CDR3 spells CASSRDRVAYEQYF. In nucleotides, the CDR3 is TGTGCCAGCTCCCGGGACAGGGTTGCCTACGAGCAGTACTTC. The rearrangement joins TRBV18 to TRBJ2-7; 9 bases match TRBD1. Trimming took 6 bases from V and 2 from J; bases not matched to a gene: 5. The germline gives CDR1 KGHSH, CDR2 LQKENI. This CDR3 contains 14 residues.

This chain links TRBV7-9 with TRBJ2-1; 11 positions agree with TRBD1. After removal of 5 bases from V and 7 bases from J, the junction contained 7 bases not matched to a gene. CDR1 is SEHNR and CDR2 is FQNEAQ in the germline V gene (reference sequence). The CDR3 runs to 15 residues. The CDR3 protein is CASSPGQGAWNEQFF. DNA for the CDR3: TGTGCCAGCAGCCCCGGACAGGGGGCTTGGAATGAGCAGTTCTTC.

This clone has just a few counts. In the same sample, other DNA sequences code for this CDR3. This chain connects TRBV5-8 to TRBJ2-6; possible D gene TRBD2, 5 bases. The germline V and J ends were trimmed by 10 bases and 0 bases, with 20 bases remaining between them. CDR1 and CDR2 from the germline V gene are SGHTS and YDEGEE. The CDR3 totals 17 residues. The CDR3 region has the DNA TGTGCCGTATTCCGGGGATACCGCGGCTCTGGGGCCAACGTCCTGACTTTC. This encodes CAVFRGYRGSGANVLTF.

This clone was observed a single time. This sample includes further DNA sequences coding for the same CDR3. V and J are TRBV27 and TRBJ2-7; 7 nucleotides match TRBD1. In germline, CDR1 is MNHEY, CDR2 SMNVEV (reference sequence). V shed 6 bases and J 3 bases; nucleotides not matched to a gene: 2. CDR3 length: 12 residues. This CDR3 is CASSYRGYEQYF. In DNA, the CDR3 is TGTGCCAGCAGCTACAGGGGCTACGAGCAGTACTTC.

The rearrangement links TRBV7-9 to TRBJ2-3; 7 bases are shared with TRBD1. V gave up 3 bases and J gave up 9 bases; unmatched junction bases: 0. The CDR3 consists of 11 residues. Per germline, CDR1 SEHNR and CDR2 FQNEAQ (reference sequence). DNA of the CDR3: TGTGCCAGCAGCTTGACAGGGACGCAGTATTTT. Its translation: CASSLTGTQYF.

V gene TRBV19 combines with J gene TRBJ1-6; 7 bases are shared with TRBD1. Trimming at V came to 6 bases and at J to 9 bases, leaving 8 bases not matched to a gene. The germline gives CDR1 LNHDA, CDR2 SQIVND (reference sequence). The CDR3 is made up of 14 amino acids. The CDR3 nucleotides read TGTGCCAGTAGCAGGGGGGACTTTCGTTCACCCCTCCACTTT. Translating it yields CASSRGDFRSPLHF.

This chain joins TRBV18 and TRBJ2-3, with 8 bases fitting TRBD2. Germline V gene lookup returns CDR1 KGHSH and CDR2 LQKENI. J gave up 4 bases and V 0 bases, and 3 bases lay outside the gene matches. The CDR3 has 15 amino acids. Written as DNA, the CDR3 is TGTGCCAGCTCACCACCGTCGGGGGGGCCAGATACGCAGTATTTT. Translated, it gives CASSPPSGGPDTQYF.

Only a few counts were recorded for this clone. This sequence joins TRBV4-2 and TRBJ1-2; weak D call: TRBD1 (5 bases). The length of the CDR3 is 15 residues. Germline-derived CDR1 and CDR2 are LGHNA and YNFKEQ. The ends were cut back, 2 bases at V and 4 bases at J, with 14 bases in the middle. The CDR3 loop is CASSQLSGGSYGYTF. The CDR3, as DNA: TGTGCCAGCAGCCAACTCTCCGGGGGATCCTATGGCTACACCTTC.

A single count supports this clone. The genes are TRBV28 and TRBJ1-1; TRBD1 aligns across 9 bases. Germline lookup yields CDR1 MDHEN and CDR2 SYDVKM. V trimming: 1 base; J trimming: 7 bases; junction bases outside the gene matches: 13. The length of the CDR3 is 17 residues. The chain's CDR3 is CASSLSYPTGGSVEAFF. The CDR3 bases are TGTGCCAGCAGTTTATCGTACCCGACAGGGGGAAGCGTTGAAGCTTTCTTT.

The chain joins TRBV9 to TRBJ1-1, with 7 nucleotides matching TRBD1. The ends lost 4 bases at V and 1 base at J; junction bases unmatched: 13. CDR1 is SGDLS and CDR2 is YYNGEE in the germline V gene. The CDR3 is 17 amino acids. The CDR3 bases are TGTGCCAGCAGCCCTGCTAAGACAGGGCGAAGGAACACTGAAGCTTTCTTT. Translation: CASSPAKTGRRNTEAFF.

The V and J genes are TRBV18 and TRBJ1-1; the D is unclear. Per the germline V gene, CDR1 is KGHSH and CDR2 is LQKENI. The V end lost 5 bases, the J end lost 6 bases, and 10 bases lay between the germline ends. The CDR3 length is 12 residues. The CDR3 nucleotides read TGTGCCAGCTCAGGTGAGGGTGCTGAAGCTTTCTTT. Protein product: CASSGEGAEAFF.

This sequence joins TRBV19 and TRBJ1-2; D remains unclear. Germline lookup yields CDR1 LNHDA and CDR2 SQIVND (reference sequence). The CDR3 contains 11 residues. The germline V and J ends were trimmed by 3 bases and 7 bases, with 6 bases remaining between them. Written as DNA, the CDR3 is TGTGCCAGTAGTATCGAGCGTGGCTACACCTTC. Protein: CASSIERGYTF.

The chain has TRBV18 and TRBJ2-5; D gene unclear. Germline V gene lookup returns CDR1 KGHSH and CDR2 LQKENI. The V end lost 4 bases, the J end lost 2 bases, and 8 bases lay between the germline ends. The CDR3 runs 13 residues. The CDR3 is CASSRQSQETQYF. The DNA of the CDR3 is TGTGCCAGCTCACGACAAAGTCAAGAGACCCAGTACTTC.

The chain combines TRBV7-9 with TRBJ2-7, with a tentative D call TRBD1 (6 bases). Germline V gene lookup returns CDR1 SEHNR and CDR2 FQNEAQ (reference sequence). V lost 4 bases and J 4 bases, leaving 14 bases between the germline ends. This CDR3 has 14 residues. The CDR3 spells CASSSPGQRYEQYF. The CDR3 coding sequence is TGTGCCAGCAGCTCCCCGGGACAACGATACGAGCAGTACTTC. Full variable domain (missing parts from reference TRBV7-9 and TRBJ2-7): DTGVSQNPRHKITKRGQNVTFRCDPISEHNRLYWYRQTLGQGPEFLTYFQNEAQLEKSRLLSDRFSAERPKGSFSTLEIQRTEQGDSAMYLCASSSPGQRYEQYFGPGTRLTVT.

By share, this clone ranks as medium-sized. The chain couples TRBV10-2 to TRBJ1-6; D might be TRBD1 (6 bases). The V gene lost 7 bases and the J gene lost 8 bases, with 15 bases spanning the gap. The germline V gene has CDR1 WSHSY and CDR2 SAAADI. This CDR3 has 14 amino acids. CDR3 loop: CASTRAGADSPLHF. In nucleotides, the CDR3 is TGCGCCAGCACCAGAGCGGGGGCTGATTCACCCCTCCACTTT.

The chain joins TRBV6-6 to TRBJ1-2, with D possibly TRBD1 on 5 matching bases. Germline CDR1 is MNHNY and CDR2 is SVGAGI (reference sequence). With 4 bases removed from V and 2 bases from J, the gap between germline ends came to 11 bases. The CDR3 runs to 14 residues. In nucleotides, the CDR3 is TGTGCCAGCAGTTCCAGGACAAGCAACTATGGCTACACCTTC. Translating gives CASSSRTSNYGYTF.

The rearrangement joins TRBV13 to TRBJ2-4; TRBD2 agrees at 10 bases. The CDR3 runs 17 residues. The V gene end was trimmed by 6 bases and the J gene end by 1 base; junction bases not matched to a gene: 9. Germline V gives CDR1 PRHDT, CDR2 FYEKMQ (reference sequence). In DNA form, the CDR3 reads TGTGCCAGCAGTTTTGGGATGGGACTAGCGGCCAAAAACATTCAGTACTTC. This gives the protein CASSFGMGLAAKNIQYF.

This clone was picked up a small number of times. This chain uses TRBV7-9 with TRBJ2-1; 7 nucleotides line up with TRBD1. Germline assignment: CDR1 SEHNR and CDR2 FQNEAQ (reference sequence). The V segment lost 3 bases and the J segment 3 bases; nucleotides outside the gene matches: 2. The CDR3 runs to 14 residues. CDR3 sequence (DNA): TGTGCCAGCAGCTTCAGGGGGAACTACAATGAGCAGTTCTTC. Protein sequence: CASSFRGNYNEQFF.

In DNA, the CDR3 is TGTGCCAGCAGCCCCCTGACTTTGGACACTCAGCCCCAGCATTTT. This translates into CASSPLTLDTQPQHF. The genes are TRBV5-5 and TRBJ1-5, with TRBD1 as a possible D gene (5 bases). The V end lost 4 bases, the J end lost 6 bases, and 17 bases lay between the germline ends. This CDR3 comprises 15 residues. Per germline, CDR1 SGHKS and CDR2 YYEKEE (reference sequence).

As DNA, the CDR3 is TGTGCCAGCAGTTTCCCCAGGGCAGGATCTAACTATGGCTACACCTTC. This sequence encodes CASSFPRAGSNYGYTF. This chain joins TRBV28 and TRBJ1-2; tentative D call: TRBD1 (5 bases). CDR1 MDHEN and CDR2 SYDVKM come from the germline V gene. The CDR3 runs 16 residues. V dropped 3 bases and J dropped 0 bases, with 14 bases sitting between them.

The rearrangement links TRBV18 to TRBJ1-1; no clear D gene. Germline V gene lookup returns CDR1 KGHSH and CDR2 LQKENI. This CDR3 is 13 amino acids long. Trimming stripped 1 base from V and 7 bases from J, with 10 bases between. CDR3: CASSPQEDVEAFF. In DNA form, the CDR3 reads TGTGCCAGCTCACCACAGGAGGATGTTGAAGCTTTCTTT.

V and J are TRBV25-1 and TRBJ1-2; no reliable D call. This CDR3 region has 13 residues. Germline lookup yields CDR1 MGHDK and CDR2 SYGVNS. V lost 3 bases to trimming and J lost 5 bases, with 10 bases between them. In DNA, the CDR3 is TGTGCCAGCAGTGACCTCGGGAAATATGGCTACACCTTC. Its protein product is CASSDLGKYGYTF.